A selection of T cell receptor beta chains follows, all from one sample in a study of blood T cell repertoires in COVID-19. The repertoire was sequenced with immunoSEQ multiplex PCR; TCRdb's copy has only in-frame clones and lacks some. Of about 190,000 clones listed, less than 85% are singletons. Sequenced: peripheral blood. These receptors were taken from a woman older than 75 with active or convalescent COVID-19. CDR3s leave out the opening cysteine and the closing phenylalanine or tryptophan. Each record gives: D gene, V gene, CDR3 length, CDR3 protein. D genes are given only for firm matches.

TRBD1	TRBV29-1	10	SVAQGDYGYT
TRBD1	TRBV28	13	ASSLAARQGYGYT
TRBD2	TRBV10-3	13	AIRLTSGSEDEQF
NA	TRBV5-4	14	ASSKGLRDMNTEAF
TRBD1	TRBV29-1	14	SVHNRGLGSNTEAF
TRBD1	TRBV2	11	ASNNQGAYGYT
NA	TRBV2	11	ASSDLRGLEQY
NA	TRBV6-7	12	ASSYQGRTLGYT
TRBD2	TRBV7-9	17	ASSQGLAGGPILSYEQY
TRBD1	TRBV6-1	13	ASSEFRTGPYEQY
TRBD1	TRBV28	13	ASSLFAGGSYGYT
NA	TRBV12-3/TRBV12-4	11	ASSPQGGYGYT
TRBD2	TRBV4-2	13	ASSKGLADTYEQY
NA	TRBV3-1/TRBV3-2	12	ASSQDWDTHGYT
NA	TRBV5-1	12	ASSAGLMTYEQY
NA	TRBV5-1	10	ASRLSYNEQF
NA	TRBV5-1	12	ASSPGHSNTEAF
TRBD1	TRBV25-1	12	ASSDRGLQETQY
NA	TRBV2	11	ASSDSRGNTIY
NA	TRBV7-9	9	ASAGSEKLF
NA	TRBV19	13	ASSRNRVSGNTIY
NA	TRBV7-2	17	ARGTRGGGGRPKLGEQY
TRBD1	TRBV29-1	13	SVSGTGGWDTEAF
NA	TRBV6-6	13	ASSPLGATNEKLF
NA	TRBV9	12	ASSPGVSLGGYT
TRBD2	TRBV11-2	13	ASSSTRSGSNEQF
NA	TRBV18	13	ASSPNWGVAETQY
NA	TRBV15	12	ATSRDLRSYEQY
TRBD1	TRBV19	13	ASRRQGSNNSPLH
TRBD1	TRBV2	10	ASRDRPEKLF
TRBD2	TRBV5-4	12	ASSSSGREYEQY
TRBD2	TRBV19	13	ASSIVLAENNEQF
NA	TRBV29-1	12	SAHGGNMNTEAF
TRBD1	TRBV2	11	ASTLWTGLGYT
TRBD1	TRBV6-5	12	ASSIRDRDQPQH
TRBD1	TRBV2	11	ASSGQAGRGYT
NA	TRBV5-1	12	ATTKPPLQETQY
TRBD1	TRBV10-3	13	AISQGQGDNSPLH
NA	TRBV19	12	ASSFNGEIYEQY
TRBD1	TRBV7-3	15	ASSHSPGQGATGELF
TRBD1	TRBV6-5	13	ASSSQGAGDSPLH
NA	TRBV6-5	11	ASSYRRVNEQF
TRBD2	TRBV7-8	16	ASRPKTSGAANTGELF
NA	TRBV5-1	14	ASSLVQGGLGNTIY
TRBD1	TRBV11-2	14	ASSFRLEGALNEQF
TRBD1	TRBV6-6	13	ASSPGGQGYNEQF
TRBD1	TRBV19	13	ASSTPDRVNYGYT
NA	TRBV30	13	AWSVLGRDGTEAF
NA	TRBV3-1/TRBV3-2	13	ASSHGGMNTGELF
TRBD2	TRBV7-3	13	ASRAGTSGSYEQY
NA	TRBV12-3/TRBV12-4	11	ASSSGANYGYT
TRBD1	TRBV28	13	ASSSGGAGNTEAF
TRBD1	TRBV19	12	ASSINQGETEAF
NA	TRBV2	12	ASSPLTGTDTQY
TRBD1	TRBV5-1	13	ASSPQGARFEKLF
TRBD2	TRBV5-1	13	ASSSPGAGRNEQF
NA	TRBV6-1	11	ASSEVIRGEQY
TRBD1	TRBV3-1/TRBV3-2	11	ASSEDRVQPQH
TRBD1	TRBV5-1	14	ASSRSGTASTDTQY
NA	TRBV5-1	12	ASRGARGNQPQH